This T cell receptor beta chain appears in the sequencing data of a study of T-cell memory formation after mild COVID-19. Study-wide results and caveats: Mostly located in CM and EM were contracting CD4+ clones, with contracting CD8+ clones located in EMRA. Day 15 to 85 contracting clones showed balanced CD4/CD8; day 15 to 37 expanders favored CD4+.

One entry per CDR3 protein, called by TCRdb with MiXCR from the 5' RACE reads. The data contain fewer than 50,000 distinct CDR3 sequences, 7.3% of them singletons. After removal of 5 bases from V and 1 base from J, the junction contained 3 bases not matched to a gene. Germline V gene data show CDR1 as LGHNA and CDR2 as YNFKEQ. This CDR3 has 15 amino acids. As for this clonotype: Antigen: not known.

The sequencing input was PBMCs or a T cell subset sorted from them (not recorded which). The gene calls are TRBV4-2 and TRBJ2-2; TRBD2 aligns across 8 bases. The origin of this receptor is a man younger than 30 who had mild COVID-19 (a few samples of this study predate the infection). Cell type and time point are not known. The CDR3 region is CASSAAGENTGELFF. The CDR3 DNA is TGTGCCAGCAGCGCAGCGGGGGAGAACACCGGGGAGCTGTTTTTT.